Below, 5 T cell receptor beta chains from the same sample are listed, as sequenced in a study of T cell repertoires in cytomegalovirus infection. TCRdb fed the reads into MiXCR, producing one record per CDR3 protein. The sample shows roughly 80,000 distinct CDR3 sequences, under 30% of them seen only once. These receptors lack a known antigen. This specimen consisted of CD8+ T cells from cultured PBMCs, obtained from culture after CMV antigen stimulation. Receptor source: a human donor in good health (CMV status not recorded). Some clones in this sample may be carry-over from other donors' samples.

This clonotype appeared many times. This chain connects TRBV7-7 to TRBJ2-7; D uncertain. The V and J ends lost 5 bases and 0 bases respectively, with 11 bases between them. The CDR3 length is 14 residues. The germline CDR1 and CDR2 sequences are SSHAT and FNYEAQ (reference sequence). The CDR3 region has the DNA TGTGCCAGCAGCCCTGGTCGGGTCTCCTACGAGCAGTACTTC. Protein: CASSPGRVSYEQYF.

This chain connects TRBV12-3 or TRBV12-4 to TRBJ2-7; 7 bases align to TRBD1. The CDR3 is made up of 16 amino acids. V gave up 2 bases and J gave up 0 bases; unmatched junction bases: 7. The chain's CDR3 is CASSLRGQSNSYEQYF. For the CDR3, the DNA is TGTGCCAGCAGTTTAAGGGGACAGTCAAACTCCTACGAGCAGTACTTC.

This chain connects TRBV11-2 to TRBJ2-2; unclear D gene. V shed 1 base and J shed 0 bases, with 9 bases lying between them. The V gene's germline CDR1 is SGHAT and CDR2 FQNNGV. This CDR3 comprises 16 residues. The chain's CDR3 is CASSLVAGANTGELFF. CDR3 coding DNA: TGTGCCAGCAGCTTAGTCGCAGGCGCGAACACCGGGGAGCTGTTTTTT.

The CDR3 DNA is TGTGCCAGCAGCTTAGAAGGTTTTAGCGAGACCTACGAGCAGTACTTC. It is translated as CASSLEGFSETYEQYF. The V gene is TRBV11-2, the J gene TRBJ2-7; D perhaps matches TRBD2 (5 bases). There are 16 residues in the CDR3. The V gene lost 0 bases and the J gene lost 2 bases, with 14 bases spanning the gap. Per the germline V gene, CDR1 is SGHAT and CDR2 is FQNNGV.

The chain employs TRBV5-1 and TRBJ2-7; 10 bases agree with TRBD2. The germline CDR1 and CDR2 sequences are SGHRS and YFSETQ. CDR3 length: 16 amino acids. The junction had 5 bases not matched to a gene; V was cut back by 0 bases and J by 2 bases. For the CDR3, the DNA is TGCGCCAGCAGCTTGGAACGGACTAGCGGACCCTACGAGCAGTACTTC. As protein: CASSLERTSGPYEQYF.